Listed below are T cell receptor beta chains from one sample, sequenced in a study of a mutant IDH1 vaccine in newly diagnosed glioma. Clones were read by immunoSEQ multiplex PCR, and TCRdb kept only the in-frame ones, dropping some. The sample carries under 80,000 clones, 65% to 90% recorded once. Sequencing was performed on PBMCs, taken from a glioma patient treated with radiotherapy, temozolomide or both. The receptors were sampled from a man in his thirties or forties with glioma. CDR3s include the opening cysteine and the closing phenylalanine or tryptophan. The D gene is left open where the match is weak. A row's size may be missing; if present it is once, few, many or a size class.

CASSLTGRSSYEQYF,TGTGCCAGCAGCTTAACAGGGAGGAGCTCCTACGAGCAGTACTTC,.,TRBV5-4,.,TRBJ2-7
CASSVDQGGFNEQFF,TGTGCCAGCAGCGTAGATCAGGGGGGGTTCAATGAGCAGTTCTTC,.,TRBV9,.,TRBJ2-1
CASRPGTSGGRDTQYF,TGTGCCAGCAGGCCTGGGACTAGCGGGGGGAGGGATACGCAGTATTTT,TRBD2,TRBV7-9,.,TRBJ2-3
CASTSMGQANYGYTF,TGTGCCAGCACCTCGATGGGACAGGCAAACTATGGCTACACCTTC,TRBD1,TRBV5-8,.,TRBJ1-2
CASSPDYYNEQFF,TGTGCCAGCTCACCAGACTATTACAATGAGCAGTTCTTC,.,TRBV18,once,TRBJ2-1
CASAYAGSYNSPLHF,TGTGCCAGCGCGTACGCGGGCTCCTATAATTCACCCCTCCACTTT,.,TRBV27,.,TRBJ1-6
CASSQTDSDYGYTF,TGCGCCAGCAGCCAAACCGACAGTGACTATGGCTACACCTTC,.,TRBV4-1,.,TRBJ1-2
CASSQEDRMVGYTF,TGCGCCAGCAGCCAAGAAGACAGGATGGTTGGCTACACCTTC,.,TRBV4-1,few,TRBJ1-2
CSVQLGTDNSPLHF,TGCAGCGTTCAACTCGGGACGGATAATTCACCCCTCCACTTT,.,TRBV29-1,once,TRBJ1-6
CASSLAKGPTNEKLFF,TGCGCCAGCAGCTTGGCCAAGGGACCAACTAATGAAAAACTGTTTTTT,.,TRBV5-1,.,TRBJ1-4
CASSDSQGANTGELFF,TGTGCCAGCAGTGACTCACAGGGGGCGAACACCGGGGAGCTGTTTTTT,TRBD1,TRBV6-4,once,TRBJ2-2
CAWGPLAGGPRDTQYF,TGTGCCTGGGGGCCTCTAGCGGGGGGGCCCCGGGATACGCAGTATTTT,TRBD2,TRBV30,.,TRBJ2-3
CASSLGRVGQGISPLHF,TGTGCCAGCAGCTTAGGGAGGGTGGGACAGGGTATTTCACCCCTCCACTTT,TRBD1,TRBV7-9,once,TRBJ1-6
CASSELLAGGYEQYF,TGTGCCAGCAGTGAACTGCTAGCGGGGGGATACGAGCAGTACTTC,TRBD2,TRBV2,.,TRBJ2-7
CASSGQGRNEQYF,TGTGCCAGCAGCGGACAGGGGCGGAACGAGCAGTACTTC,TRBD1,TRBV11-3,once,TRBJ2-7
CASTNRGNYGYTF,TGTGCCAGCACCAATAGGGGTAACTATGGCTACACCTTC,.,TRBV6-5,.,TRBJ1-2
CASSPMGQDLYGYTF,TGTGCCAGCTCACCAATGGGACAGGACCTCTATGGCTACACCTTC,TRBD1,TRBV18,few,TRBJ1-2
CASRLGGPALGNEQFF,TGTGCAAGTCGCTTAGGTGGTCCGGCTCTTGGGAATGAGCAGTTCTTC,.,TRBV12-2,.,TRBJ2-1
CASSQVSIADEQYF,TGCGCCAGCAGCCAAGTTAGCATCGCGGACGAGCAGTACTTC,.,TRBV4-1,.,TRBJ2-7
CASSYRGRGAEAFF,TGTGCCAGCAGTTATCGGGGGCGCGGGGCTGAAGCTTTCTTT,.,TRBV6-5,.,TRBJ1-1
CASSPDPGTVNQPQHF,TGTGCCAGCAGCCCCGACCCCGGGACAGTCAATCAGCCCCAGCATTTT,TRBD1,TRBV7-2,.,TRBJ1-5
CASSYPDRGQDTQYF,TGCGCCAGCAGTTACCCGGACAGGGGGCAAGATACGCAGTATTTT,TRBD1,TRBV10-2,.,TRBJ2-3
CASSLADRASYEQYF,TGTGCCAGCAGCTTAGCGGACAGGGCCTCCTACGAGCAGTACTTC,TRBD1,TRBV7-9,.,TRBJ2-7
CSVARDRGPYEQYF,TGCAGCGTTGCCCGGGACAGGGGACCCTACGAGCAGTACTTC,TRBD1,TRBV29-1,.,TRBJ2-7
CASSPPANYGYTF,TGTGCCAGCTCACCGCCGGCCAACTATGGCTACACCTTC,.,TRBV18,.,TRBJ1-2
CATTRGRTGYYTDTQYF,TGTGCCACTACACGGGGCCGGACAGGGTATTACACAGATACGCAGTATTTT,TRBD1,TRBV5-6,.,TRBJ2-3
CASSPGTEETQYF,TGTGCCAGCAGCCCTGGGACAGAAGAGACCCAGTACTTC,TRBD1,TRBV7-9,.,TRBJ2-5
CASSSKGGYSNQPQHF,TGTGCCAGCAGTTCTAAAGGGGGTTATAGCAATCAGCCCCAGCATTTT,.,TRBV27,.,TRBJ1-5
CASSRTVNEKLFF,TGTGCCAGTAGTAGGACAGTGAATGAAAAACTGTTTTTT,.,TRBV19,.,TRBJ1-4
CASSVHSGGGYGYTF,TGTGCCAGCAGCGTCCACTCAGGGGGTGGCTATGGCTACACCTTC,TRBD1,TRBV7-2,.,TRBJ1-2
CASTKWEGAPLNEKLFF,TGTGCCAGCACCAAATGGGAGGGAGCGCCCCTAAATGAAAAACTGTTTTTT,.,TRBV28,.,TRBJ1-4
CSVSPPLEVNYGYTF,TGCAGCGTTAGCCCGCCCCTTGAGGTTAACTATGGCTACACCTTC,.,TRBV29-1,.,TRBJ1-2
CASSPGTGSYNEQFF,TGTGCCAGCAGCCCCGGGACAGGCTCCTACAATGAGCAGTTCTTC,TRBD1,TRBV11-3,.,TRBJ2-1
CASSFRGGYTDTQYF,TGCGCCAGCAGTTTCCGCGGGGGATACACAGATACGCAGTATTTT,TRBD2,TRBV10-1,.,TRBJ2-3
CASSRLAGSTDTQYF,TGTGCCAGCAGTCGACTAGCGGGAAGCACAGATACGCAGTATTTT,TRBD2,TRBV6-4,.,TRBJ2-3
CASAGEYTEAFF,TGTGCTAGTGCGGGGGAGTACACTGAAGCTTTCTTT,.,TRBV12-5,few,TRBJ1-1
CASNKGQNTDTQYF,TGTGCCAGCAATAAGGGACAGAACACAGATACGCAGTATTTT,TRBD1,TRBV2,.,TRBJ2-3
CASSREVGLASEQYF,TGCGCCAGCAGCCGAGAGGTGGGACTAGCATCCGAGCAGTACTTC,TRBD2,TRBV4-1,.,TRBJ2-7
CASSIQGLREDTEAFF,TGTGCCAGTAGTATCCAGGGTTTGCGTGAAGACACTGAAGCTTTCTTT,.,TRBV19,few,TRBJ1-1
CASSLNPGAYEQYF,TGCGCCAGCAGCTTAAATCCGGGGGCCTACGAGCAGTACTTC,.,TRBV5-1,.,TRBJ2-7
CASSLVERGQAFF,TGTGCCAGCAGCTTAGTAGAGAGGGGGCAAGCTTTCTTT,TRBD1,TRBV7-9,.,TRBJ1-1
CAWSGPLSPLHF,TGTGCCTGGAGTGGACCCCTCTCACCCCTCCACTTT,.,TRBV30,.,TRBJ1-6
CASTEGLAGALAGELFF,TGTGCCAGCACCGAGGGACTAGCGGGGGCCTTAGCCGGGGAGCTGTTTTTT,TRBD2,TRBV9,.,TRBJ2-2
CASTQSNPGPGRPDTQYF,TGTGCCAGTACCCAATCTAATCCGGGACCAGGGAGGCCAGATACGCAGTATTTT,.,TRBV19,once,TRBJ2-3
CASSLTPGQGIEYGYTF,TGCGCCAGCAGCCTTACCCCCGGACAGGGAATCGAATATGGCTACACCTTC,TRBD1,TRBV4-1,once,TRBJ1-2
CASSGGVLSGNTIYF,TGTGCCAGCAGTGGGGGGGTACTCTCTGGAAACACCATATATTTT,.,TRBV2,.,TRBJ1-3
CAFSRETQYF,TGTGCCTTTAGCAGGGAGACCCAGTACTTC,.,TRBV30,.,TRBJ2-5
CASSLGQGFYNSPLHF,TGTGCCAGCAGCCTGGGACAGGGGTTCTATAATTCACCCCTCCACTTT,TRBD1,TRBV7-9,few,TRBJ1-6